This TCR beta chain was recovered during a study of T cells after posttransplantation cyclophosphamide. Study results and caveats: Donor CD8+ memory clones often dominated recipient blood repertoires at later times.

Germline V gives CDR1 KGHSH, CDR2 LQKENI. J lost 1 base, V lost 2 bases, and 5 bases had no gene match. The CDR3 extends over 16 amino acids. Treatment was busulfan-fludarabine conditioning, a marrow graft, and cyclophosphamide on days +3 and +4. Worth noting for this clone: Antigen: not known.

Repertoires were generated with immunoSEQ multiplex PCR, while TCRdb's copy carries only in-frame clones and drops some. The sample lists thousands of clones, approximately 2% occurring once. This clonotype was sampled from a male patient aged 25-45 years who received an allogeneic stem cell transplant from a related donor, was CMV-positive, and had no GVHD. Some T cells may have originated in the graft donor. The input for sequencing was PBMCs, taken 242 days after a stem cell transplant with posttransplant cyclophosphamide. J is TRBJ2-5 and V is TRBV18; 9 bases are shared with TRBD2. The CDR3 DNA sequence: TGTGCCAGCTCACCAATGCTAGCGGGGTTCCAAGAGACCCAGTACTTC. This sequence encodes CASSPMLAGFQETQYF.